This TCR beta chain was retrieved from a study of spatial heterogeneity in lung cancer. TCR cDNA molecules each carried a unique molecular identifier. TCRdb reprocessed the 5' RACE reads via MiXCR and lists one record per CDR3 protein. Of more than 8,000 distinct CDR3 sequences listed, 6.5% to 10% are singletons. Germline lookup yields CDR1 MNHEY and CDR2 SMNVEV (reference sequence). The CDR3 loop spans 17 amino acids. The J segment lost 4 bases and the V segment lost 4 bases, leaving 13 bases of the junction unmatched. Time point given: sample taken at primary tumor resection. Unsorted tumor, nontumor lung tissue or cryopreserved PBMC supplied the whole RNA. This clonotype has a count of ten or more.

This material consisted of PBMCs, taken at surgery. This sequence originates from a female donor with early-stage non-small cell lung cancer. The chain combines TRBV27 with TRBJ2-1, with 7 bases identical to TRBD2. In DNA form, the CDR3 reads TGTGCCAGCAGTTCTCCTGGGAGGGCCTTGGGGTACAATGAGCAGTTCTTC. The encoded protein is CASSSPGRALGYNEQFF.